Described below is a single TCR beta chain sequence and its context. Its specificity is not known. This PCR relied on a set of 60 Vbeta primers and 13 Jbeta primers. Clones were sequenced by immunoSEQ multiplex PCR, and TCRdb holds only the in-frame ones, with some missing. The table records about 89,000 clones, over 80% of them present only once. These data come from a study of cytomegalovirus exposure and HLA in healthy donors. Regarding the study as a whole: As a later analysis showed, a missense DCLRE1C variant was linked to trimming of TCR beta V- and J-genes. In terms of immune exposure information, only CMV serostatus was available. Using a false discovery rate of 0.05, a later analysis showed that approximately 16,000 TCR beta sequences were associated with HLA alleles. It was taken for granted in presence/absence analyses that sequencing depth across donors was roughly uniform.

This receptor was obtained from a female donor in good health and CMV-seropositive. Sequenced: PBMCs.

The CDR3 coding sequence is TGTGCCAGCAGTTCCCAGAGGAGACCTGATACTAACTATGGCTACACCTTC. It specifies CASSSQRRPDTNYGYTF. V is TRBV28 and J is TRBJ1-2, with unresolved D. Germline lookup yields CDR1 MDHEN and CDR2 SYDVKM. The CDR3 totals 17 residues. V was clipped by 4 bases and J by 0 bases, with 18 bases between them.